This TCR beta chain emerged from a study of T cell repertoires in cytomegalovirus infection. TCRdb used MiXCR to reprocess the reads, holding one entry per CDR3 protein. The sample records approximately 500,000 distinct CDR3 sequences, 16% being singletons. Sequencing input: CD8+ T cells from PBMCs. The TCR comes from a human donor in good health (CMV status not recorded). Some clones in this sample may be carry-over from other donors' samples.

Written as DNA, the CDR3 is TGCAGTGTGACAGGGGAACTCGGGGAGCAGTACTTC. This codes for CSVTGELGEQYF. The chain has TRBV20-1 and TRBJ2-7; 8 positions match TRBD1. The CDR3 extends over 12 amino acids. Germline CDR1 DFQATT, CDR2 SNEGSKA (reference sequence). The ends lost 7 bases at V and 7 bases at J; junction bases unmatched: 9.